These 24 T cell receptor beta chains originate from one sample sequenced in a study of cytomegalovirus exposure and HLA in healthy donors (dated by TCRdb to 2016 to 2017). Library generation was performed with the immunoSEQ multiplex PCR assay. The multiplex PCR relied on a mix of 60 forward primers for TCR Vbeta segments and 13 reverse primers for TCR Jbeta segments. TCRdb took over this immuneACCESS table, retaining in-frame rearrangements with V and J assigned. Such tables are incomplete; in checked studies, under half of the missing clones stem from an unresolved V gene, and the remainder is unexplained. This sample gives 69,000 or so clones in total; roughly 68% of them show up just once. The top ten clones comprise more than 9.5% of the sample. The sequencing input was PBMCs. These receptor sequences come from a woman aged 55-70 years in good health and CMV-seropositive.

The chain recombines TRBV2 with TRBJ2-1; D is unresolved. This CDR3 spans 11 amino acids. Trimming stripped 1 base from V and 10 bases from J, with 5 bases between. Germline CDR1 is SNHLY and CDR2 is FYNNEI. CDR3 bases: TGTGCCAGCAGTGAAGTCCCGGAGCAGTTCTTC. Translated: CASSEVPEQFF.

The V call is TRBV4-2, the J call TRBJ1-2; tentatively, D is TRBD1 (5 bases). Germline V CDR1 and CDR2: LGHNA, YNFKEQ. With 5 bases removed from V and 3 bases from J, the gap between germline ends came to 13 bases. This CDR3 has 14 residues. The CDR3 sequence: CASSSAGTHYGYTF. The CDR3, as DNA: TGTGCCAGCAGCTCCGCCGGGACTCACTATGGCTACACCTTC.

The rearrangement joins TRBV30 to TRBJ2-1, with 15 bases that match TRBD2. The germline gives CDR1 GTSNPN, CDR2 SVGIG (reference sequence). This CDR3 has 20 amino acids. The trim removed 1 base at V and 0 bases at J, leaving 10 bases unmatched. CDR3 region: CAWSEGLAGGPSSSYNEQFF. CDR3 DNA: TGTGCCTGGAGTGAGGGACTAGCGGGAGGCCCCTCAAGCTCCTACAATGAGCAGTTCTTC.

This chain connects TRBV5-6 to TRBJ2-4; maybe TRBD1 (6 bases). CDR1 is SGHDT and CDR2 is YYEEEE in the germline V gene. The germline V and J ends were trimmed by 3 bases and 0 bases, with 19 bases remaining between them. The CDR3 spans 18 residues. This CDR3 is CASSSWGRSELAKNIQYF. The CDR3 nucleotides are TGTGCCAGCAGCTCTTGGGGGCGGTCGGAATTAGCCAAAAACATTCAGTACTTC.

The DNA for the CDR3 is TGCGCCAGCAGCCCCACGGGACAGGGGGCTTCTGAAGCTTTCTTT. Protein: CASSPTGQGASEAFF. The chain recombines TRBV5-1 with TRBJ1-1; 12 positions agree with TRBD1. V lost 4 bases to trimming and J lost 6 bases; unmatched junction nucleotides: 7. This CDR3 has 15 residues. Per germline, CDR1 SGHRS and CDR2 YFSETQ.

This clone appeared a few times. The chain is built from TRBV7-9 and TRBJ1-1, with D perhaps matching TRBD1 (5 bases). Germline loops: CDR1 SEHNR, CDR2 FQNEAQ (reference sequence). The CDR3 covers 14 residues. V was trimmed by 5 bases and J by 6 bases, leaving 16 bases between them. Here the CDR3 reads CASSTQGVLSEAFF. CDR3 nucleotides: TGTGCCAGCAGCACCCAGGGCGTACTGTCTGAAGCTTTCTTT. The full variable domain, rest sourced from reference TRBV7-9 and TRBJ1-1, is DTGVSQNPRHKITKRGQNVTFRCDPISEHNRLYWYRQTLGQGPEFLTYFQNEAQLEKSRLLSDRFSAERPKGSFSTLEIQRTEQGDSAMYLCASSTQGVLSEAFFGQGTRLTVV.

V usage is TRBV7-9 and J usage is TRBJ1-1, with 7 bases aligning to TRBD1. CDR1 is SEHNR and CDR2 is FQNEAQ in the germline V gene (reference sequence). Trimming at V came to 4 bases and at J to 1 base, leaving 12 bases not matched to a gene. The CDR3 consists of 17 residues. CDR3 DNA sequence: TGTGCCAGCAGCTGGGCGATAGAACAGGGGAGGAACACTGAAGCTTTCTTT. Protein: CASSWAIEQGRNTEAFF.

To note about this clone: No conserved phenylalanine or tryptophan ends this CDR3, so it is likely a read error. J is TRBJ1-1 and V is TRBV10-3; a weak D match, TRBD1 (5 bases). V dropped 4 bases and J dropped 5 bases, with 11 bases sitting between them. The CDR3 is 13 residues long. The germline CDR1 and CDR2 sequences are ENHRY and SYGVKD. CDR3 sequence reads: CAISAGTDTEAFV. CDR3 DNA: TGTGCCATCAGTGCAGGGACTGATACTGAAGCTTTCGTT.

As regards this clone: The same CDR3 also results from other DNA sequences found in this sample. The chain is built from TRBV9 and TRBJ1-5; unclear D gene. CDR1 and CDR2 from the germline V gene are SGDLS and YYNGEE. V gave up 0 bases and J gave up 3 bases, with 7 bases separating them. The CDR3 sequence is 14 residues long. CDR3 loop: CASSVGQNNQPQHF. CDR3 DNA: TGTGCCAGCAGCGTAGGCCAGAACAATCAGCCCCAGCATTTT. Together with reference TRBV9 and TRBJ1-5, the CDR3 gives the full variable domain: DSGVTQTPKHLITATGQRVTLRCSPRSGDLSVYWYQQSLDQGLQFLIQYYNGEERAKGNILERFSAQQFPDLHSELNLSSLELGDSALYFCASSVGQNNQPQHFGDGTRLSIL.

The chain combines TRBV6-1 with TRBJ2-1; D not certain. V lost 7 bases to trimming and J lost 4 bases, with 14 bases between them. CDR1 and CDR2 (germline): MNHNS, SASEGT. The CDR3 spans 14 residues. CDR3 nucleotide sequence: TGTGCCAGCACCGAGACACCTCCTTACAATGAGCAGTTCTTC. Amino acid sequence: CASTETPPYNEQFF.

The chain is built from TRBV2 and TRBJ2-1, with 8 bases that match TRBD1. Per the germline V gene, CDR1 is SNHLY and CDR2 is FYNNEI. The CDR3 has 13 amino acids. Trimming removed 6 bases from V and 4 bases from J; junction bases left unmatched: 2. The CDR3 spells CASRQGVYNEQFF. CDR3 nucleotide sequence: TGTGCCAGCAGACAGGGGGTTTACAATGAGCAGTTCTTC. Complete variable domain (other parts from reference TRBV2 and TRBJ2-1): EPEVTQTPSHQVTQMGQEVILRCVPISNHLYFYWYRQILGQKVEFLVSFYNNEISEKSEIFDDQFSVERPDGSNFTLKIRSTKLEDSAMYFCASRQGVYNEQFFGPGTRLTVL.

This chain joins TRBV2 and TRBJ1-1; D gene uncertain. V was clipped by 1 base and J by 1 base, with 7 bases between them. This CDR3 contains 14 residues. Germline V CDR1 and CDR2: SNHLY, FYNNEI. The CDR3 region has the DNA TGTGCCAGCAGTGAAGGGCGGGGGAACACTGAAGCTTTCTTT. Residues: CASSEGRGNTEAFF.

The chain links TRBV30 to TRBJ1-5, with 10 bases that match TRBD1. Germline V gene lookup returns CDR1 GTSNPN and CDR2 SVGIG (reference sequence). The CDR3 is 15 amino acids. The V and J ends lost 0 bases and 8 bases, in that order; junction bases with no gene match: 7. CDR3 region: CAWSVQGQGREPQHF. Written as DNA, the CDR3 is TGTGCCTGGAGTGTACAGGGACAGGGGAGGGAGCCCCAGCATTTT.

This clone has just a few counts. This chain joins TRBV14 and TRBJ2-5, with a tentative D call TRBD2 (7 bases). This CDR3 region has 16 residues. Germline V gene data show CDR1 as SGHDN and CDR2 as FVKESK. Trimming removed 1 base at V and 0 bases at J, with 12 bases between. CDR3 in amino acids: CASSQGGGGHQETQYF. In nucleotides, the CDR3 is TGTGCCAGCAGCCAAGGAGGGGGGGGGCACCAAGAGACCCAGTACTTC.

The chain uses TRBV5-1 and TRBJ1-2; 7 bases are a match to TRBD1. Looked up from germline, CDR1 is SGHRS and CDR2 is YFSETQ. Unmatched junction bases numbered 4, after V lost 0 bases and J lost 5 bases. This CDR3 region has 14 residues. CDR3 bases: TGCGCCAGCAGCTTGGGGACAGGTTCTTATGGCTACACCTTC. Translated, it gives CASSLGTGSYGYTF.

This chain links TRBV5-1 with TRBJ1-1; weak D call: TRBD1 (5 bases). Trimming shortened V by 4 bases and J by 0 bases, and 10 bases separated the two germline ends. The germline gives CDR1 SGHRS, CDR2 YFSETQ. This CDR3 has 14 residues. CDR3: CASSQDTLNTEAFF. DNA for the CDR3: TGCGCCAGCAGCCAGGACACTTTGAACACTGAAGCTTTCTTT.

This clone was seen only a few times. The chain has TRBV5-1 and TRBJ2-2; D might be TRBD2 (5 bases). The CDR3 consists of 13 residues. The germline V and J ends were trimmed by 2 bases and 5 bases, with 7 bases remaining between them. CDR1 and CDR2 (germline): SGHRS, YFSETQ. The CDR3 spells CASSFTGTGELFF. The CDR3 region has the DNA TGCGCCAGCAGCTTCACGGGGACCGGGGAGCTGTTTTTT.

In its sample, this clone was seen a few times. The chain has TRBV6-1 and TRBJ1-6, with D unresolved. V was pared by 3 bases and J by 10 bases, with 13 bases between. The CDR3 is 14 residues long. CDR1 is MNHNS and CDR2 is SASEGT in the germline V gene. The CDR3 is CASSDKTRGSPLHF. Written as DNA, the CDR3 is TGTGCCAGCAGTGACAAAACCAGAGGGTCACCCCTCCACTTT.

The chain uses TRBV7-6 and TRBJ2-7, with TRBD2 matching 7 bases. Trimming at V came to 3 bases and at J to 2 bases, leaving 4 bases not matched to a gene. CDR1 is SGHVS and CDR2 is FNYEAQ in the germline V gene. CDR3 size: 14 residues. The CDR3 protein is CASSLAGVAYEQYF. CDR3 bases: TGTGCCAGCAGCTTGGCGGGGGTGGCCTACGAGCAGTACTTC.

A few counts support this clone. The genes are TRBV5-1 and TRBJ2-1; TRBD1 might be the D (5 bases). The germline V gene encodes CDR1 SGHRS and CDR2 YFSETQ. This CDR3 is 13 amino acids long. V was clipped by 4 bases and J by 5 bases, with 10 bases between them. The CDR3 loop is CASSRRTNNEQFF. DNA for the CDR3: TGCGCCAGCAGCCGGCGGACAAACAATGAGCAGTTCTTC.

The J gene is TRBJ1-2, the V gene TRBV9; 11 positions agree with TRBD1. CDR3 length equals 15 residues. The germline gives CDR1 SGDLS, CDR2 YYNGEE. V lost 0 bases, J lost 7 bases, and 5 bases stayed unmatched. The DNA of the CDR3 is TGTGCCAGCAGCGTAGGAGGGACAGGGGGGGGTGGCTACACCTTC. It is translated as CASSVGGTGGGGYTF.

The chain recombines TRBV27 with TRBJ1-6, with no clear D. The V gene lost 0 bases and the J gene lost 4 bases, with 7 bases spanning the gap. This CDR3 has 15 amino acids. Germline V gene data show CDR1 as MNHEY and CDR2 as SMNVEV (reference sequence). The DNA of the CDR3 is TGTGCCAGCAGTTTATCGCGGCAGTATAATTCACCCCTCCACTTT. Protein sequence: CASSLSRQYNSPLHF.

The chain links TRBV6-5 to TRBJ1-4; D may be TRBD1 (6 bases). There are 13 residues in the CDR3. The V end lost 2 bases, the J end lost 8 bases, and 9 bases lay between the germline ends. The germline V gene has CDR1 MNHEY and CDR2 SVGAGI. The CDR3 reads CASSYAGQEKLFF. The CDR3, as DNA: TGTGCCAGCAGTTACGCCGGACAGGAAAAACTGTTTTTT.

The chain links TRBV6-6 to TRBJ1-2; 8 bases agree with TRBD1. The CDR3 is 15 residues long. Germline values: CDR1 MNHNY, CDR2 SVGAGI (reference sequence). V dropped 6 bases and J dropped 0; count of bases not matched to a gene: 6. DNA of the CDR3: TGTGCCAGCAGGGACAGGGCAACAGCTAACTATGGCTACACCTTC. It is translated as CASRDRATANYGYTF.